This TCR beta chain stems from a study of PD-1 blockade in classical Hodgkin lymphoma. Study context: Intravenous delivery of nivolumab at 3 mg/kg to patients occurred every 2 weeks.

Overall study findings and caveats: Newly diagnosed patients and complete responders had comparable diversity at baseline. TCR diversity rose significantly by C4D1 in CD4+ but not CD8+ cells. Whatever underlies the repertoire differences (possibly disease activity or prior therapy) remains undefined.

TCRdb's copy holds only in-frame clones and misses some; the assay was immunoSEQ multiplex PCR. The sample lists 9,000 to 10,000 clones, roughly nine tenths occurring once. Each patient experienced a relapse that followed autologous stem cell transplantation, and brentuximab vedotin exposure varied. In regard to this clone: Its specificity is unknown.

This CDR3 spans 13 amino acids. The V end lost 1 base, the J end lost 0 bases, and 5 bases lay between the germline ends. In germline, CDR1 is SGHNT, CDR2 YYREEE (reference sequence). The rearrangement joins TRBV5-4 to TRBJ2-7, with TRBD1 as a possible D gene (5 bases). This material consisted of peripheral blood mononuclear cells (PBMCs), taken at baseline. The clonotype originates from a human donor with classical Hodgkin lymphoma. The DNA of the CDR3 is TGTGCCAGCAGCTTGAGGGGCTCCTACGAGCAGTACTTC. Translation gives CASSLRGSYEQYF.